This paragraph covers one TCR beta chain sequence. Its cognate antigen is unknown. The ends were cut back, 0 bases at V and 1 base at J, with 14 bases in the middle. The CDR3 has 18 amino acids. The V gene's germline CDR1 is SGHNT and CDR2 YYREEE (reference sequence). These data are taken from a study of shared clonotypes between healthy human individuals. Study-wide background: The composition of the donors was two women and a few men aged 18 to 49. Study results and caveats: Collection of samples was limited to blood; tissue repertoires likely differ.

Clones were read by immunoSEQ multiplex PCR, and TCRdb kept only the in-frame ones, dropping some. The sample includes about 1.5 million clones, approximately 98% of them seen just once. Recent vaccinations or acute infections were absent in the healthy HIV-negative adult donors. The authors divided CD4+ cells into CD45RA+ naive and CD45RA-negative memory subsets. The sequencing input was naive CD4+ T cells sorted from blood. Subset here: CD45RA+ positively selected. This chain links TRBV5-4 with TRBJ2-6; either TRBD1 or TRBD2 may fit D (6 bases each). This TCR came from a young man in good health. The CDR3 bases are TGTGCCAGCAGCTTGGGATGGGGGGCTGGGTCTGGGGCCAACGTCCTGACTTTC. It specifies CASSLGWGAGSGANVLTF.